This T cell receptor (beta chain) comes out of a study of cytomegalovirus exposure and HLA in healthy donors. Study conclusions and caveats: Rarity characterized most TCR sequences, yet some public TCRs appeared in many donors. Other equally common chains were less clonally expanded than HLA-associated TCR beta chains, a later analysis showed.

As concerns this clone: Its antigen is undetermined.

In the PCR, 60 Vbeta and 13 Jbeta primers were used. Produced via immunoSEQ multiplex PCR; TCRdb's table is partial and in-frame only. The sample has some 140,000 clones; 73% are singletons. Germline V gene sequence: CDR1 MNHNS, CDR2 SASEGT. This CDR3 region has 11 residues. Trimming took 8 bases from V and 10 from J; bases not matched to a gene: 5. The rearrangement uses TRBV6-1 and TRBJ2-1, with TRBD2 matching 7 bases. The sequence came from a woman in her 40s in good health and CMV-seronegative. The sequenced sample consisted of PBMCs. The CDR3 DNA follows: TGTGCCAGCGGATTCGGGAGGGAGCAGTTCTTC. This codes for CASGFGREQFF.